One sample yielded the 30 T cell receptor beta chains listed below, sequenced in a study of blood T cells in healthy people across ages. Then a second PCR, running about 6 to 12 cycles, was carried out with a sample-barcoded 5' primer and a J-beta primer mix. One entry per CDR3 protein, called by TCRdb with MiXCR from the 5' RACE reads. The sample has about 1.6 million distinct CDR3 sequences, around 36% seen once. The sequenced sample was blood. The receptors shown here come from a woman in her thirties in good health.

The sample holds one count of this clonotype. This chain joins TRBV10-3 and TRBJ1-2; D gene uncertain. The CDR3 totals 12 residues. Germline V CDR1 and CDR2: ENHRY, SYGVKD. The V gene lost 11 bases and the J gene lost 7 bases, with 17 bases spanning the gap. CDR3 in amino acids: CAAGGDTTGYTF. The CDR3 DNA sequence: TGTGCCGCTGGTGGGGATACAACTGGCTACACCTTC.

This clonotype was observed a handful of times. The J gene is TRBJ2-7, the V gene TRBV27; D not resolved. The CDR3 covers 14 residues. Germline CDR1 MNHEY, CDR2 SMNVEV (reference sequence). Trimming left V 3 bases short and J 3 bases short, with 12 bases between. CDR3 nucleotide sequence: TGTGCCAGCAGTTTCGGCCGGAACCACTACGAGCAGTACTTC. This codes for CASSFGRNHYEQYF.

The rearrangement links TRBV9 to TRBJ2-5; maybe TRBD2 (5 bases). CDR1 is SGDLS and CDR2 is YYNGEE in the germline V gene. Deletions cut 4 bases from V and 11 bases from J, with 15 bases between. This CDR3 spans 12 amino acids. CDR3 bases: TGTGCCAGCAGCCCCCCGAGGAGGCGGCAGTACTTC. As protein: CASSPPRRRQYF.

V is TRBV15 and J is TRBJ1-5, with D maybe TRBD1 (5 bases). This CDR3 has 14 amino acids. The V gene's germline CDR1 is LNHNV and CDR2 YYDKDF (reference sequence). The V gene lost 8 bases and the J gene lost 2 bases, with 13 bases spanning the gap. The CDR3: CATSDRLGNQPQHF. DNA of the CDR3: TGTGCCACCTCAGACAGATTGGGCAATCAGCCCCAGCATTTT.

This clonotype was seen more than once but under ten times. The chain is built from TRBV7-3 and TRBJ2-3; 7 nucleotides align to TRBD1. The junction had 2 bases not matched to a gene; V was cut back by 5 bases and J by 0 bases. The CDR3 is 14 amino acids. Germline V lookup: CDR1 SGHTA, CDR2 FQGTGA. The CDR3 sequence: CASSTGQSTDTQYF. Here the CDR3 DNA reads TGTGCCAGCAGCACGGGACAGAGCACAGATACGCAGTATTTT.

This chain connects TRBV2 to TRBJ2-3, with 9 bases that match TRBD2. Germline CDR1 reads SNHLY; CDR2 reads FYNNEI. CDR3 size: 15 residues. Trimming at V came to 3 bases and at J to 1 base, leaving 2 bases not matched to a gene. The CDR3 region has the DNA TGTGCCAGCAGTGATCGGACTAGCGGCACAGATACGCAGTATTTT. Encoded protein: CASSDRTSGTDTQYF.

This clonotype came up a few times. This chain connects TRBV27 to TRBJ2-7; D is uncertain. Trimming left V 8 bases short and J 0 bases short, with 23 bases between. This CDR3 region has 17 residues. Germline CDR1 reads MNHEY; CDR2 reads SMNVEV (reference sequence). The CDR3: CASERHLVKNTSYEQYF. In DNA, the CDR3 is TGTGCCAGCGAACGACATCTAGTGAAGAACACCTCCTACGAGCAGTACTTC.

In regard to this clonotype: Given a much more abundant clone one base away, this may be a read error. DNA of the CDR3: TGTGTCAGCAGCCTCACGGGACAGGGCTCCTATGGCTACACCTTC. This codes for CVSSLTGQGSYGYTF. The chain combines TRBV3-1 with TRBJ1-2; 9 nucleotides agree with TRBD1. In germline, CDR1 is LGHDT, CDR2 YNNKEL (reference sequence). The length of the CDR3 is 15 residues.

About this clonotype itself: A much larger clone lies one base from this, so it may be a read error. The chain is built from TRBV20-1 and TRBJ2-7; the match to TRBD1 covers 8 bases. Per the germline V gene, CDR1 is DFQATT and CDR2 is SNEGSKA (reference sequence). The CDR3 loop spans 13 amino acids. CDR3 amino acids: CSASQGAAYKQYF. In DNA, the CDR3 is TGCAGTGCTAGTCAGGGGGCGGCCTACAAGCAGTACTTC.

This clonotype was counted between two and nine times. The V gene is TRBV20-1, the J gene TRBJ2-2, with TRBD2 identical over 9 bases. Per the germline V gene, CDR1 is DFQATT and CDR2 is SNEGSKA (reference sequence). The length of the CDR3 is 15 residues. J was trimmed by 4 bases and V by 5 bases; bases with no gene match: 8. The CDR3 protein is CSAPSGRLSTGELFF. The CDR3 DNA sequence: TGCAGTGCTCCCAGCGGGAGGCTGAGCACCGGGGAGCTGTTTTTT.

This clonotype was detected a few times. The chain links TRBV7-3 to TRBJ2-6; unclear D gene. The length of the CDR3 is 15 residues. Deletions cut 1 base from V and 2 bases from J, with 6 bases between. Germline V gene lookup returns CDR1 SGHTA and CDR2 FQGTGA. The CDR3 is CASSLITAGANVLTF. CDR3 in DNA: TGTGCCAGCAGCTTAATTACTGCTGGGGCCAACGTCCTGACTTTC. The full variable domain, with the rest looked up from reference TRBV7-3 and TRBJ2-6, is GAGVSQTPSNKVTEKGKYVELRCDPISGHTALYWYRQSLGQGPEFLIYFQGTGAADDSGLPNDRFFAVRPEGSVSTLKIQRTERGDSAVYLCASSLITAGANVLTFGAGSRLTVL.

This clonotype was seen a few times. The genes are TRBV28 and TRBJ2-1; 9 bases map to TRBD2. With 2 bases clipped from V and 8 bases from J, the junction kept 13 bases outside the gene matches. The V gene's germline CDR1 is MDHEN and CDR2 SYDVKM. This CDR3 region has 17 residues. CDR3 residues: CASSLVSLASGTDEQFF. As DNA, the CDR3 is TGTGCCAGCAGTTTAGTGTCATTGGCTAGCGGGACGGATGAGCAGTTCTTC.

In this sample, this clonotype turned up many times. The chain combines TRBV20-1 with TRBJ2-5, with D possibly being TRBD2 (6 bases). CDR3 size: 13 residues. Germline lookup yields CDR1 DFQATT and CDR2 SNEGSKA (reference sequence). V shed 4 bases and J shed 2 bases, with 11 bases lying between them. CDR3 bases: TGCAGTGCTACATCCAGCGGGCAAGAGACCCAGTACTTC. This codes for CSATSSGQETQYF.

This chain uses TRBV20-1 with TRBJ1-1; TRBD1 matches 7 bases. Germline trimming cut 6 bases from V and 6 bases from J; bases unmatched to any gene: 10. The germline V gene encodes CDR1 DFQATT and CDR2 SNEGSKA (reference sequence). The CDR3 spans 13 residues. CDR3 nucleotides: TGCAGTGCACCCGAGACAGGGAGGGCTGAAGCTTTCTTT. This translates into CSAPETGRAEAFF.

The V call is TRBV2, the J call TRBJ2-7; possibly TRBD1 for D (7 bases). V was cut by 7 bases and J by 2 bases, with 12 bases left in between. The CDR3 length is 13 residues. Germline V lookup: CDR1 SNHLY, CDR2 FYNNEI. The CDR3 reads CASKQGGPYEQYF. CDR3 coding DNA: TGTGCCAGCAAGCAGGGGGGACCCTACGAGCAGTACTTC.

This clonotype was found a few times. V usage is TRBV20-1 and J usage is TRBJ2-7; D perhaps matches TRBD2 (5 bases). V dropped 2 bases and J dropped 5 bases, with 16 bases sitting between them. From germline, CDR1 is DFQATT and CDR2 SNEGSKA (reference sequence). The CDR3 has 14 residues. CDR3 in amino acids: CSARILLVGDEQYF. The CDR3, as DNA: TGCAGTGCTAGAATTTTACTAGTGGGAGACGAGCAGTACTTC.

This clonotype was seen more than once but under ten times. The chain has TRBV10-3 and TRBJ2-6; a possible D gene is TRBD1 (5 bases). There are 13 residues in the CDR3. With 11 bases removed from V and 6 bases from J, the gap between germline ends came to 14 bases. Germline V gives CDR1 ENHRY, CDR2 SYGVKD. The CDR3 loop reads CAAGQGSANVLTF. The CDR3 nucleotides are TGTGCCGCCGGACAAGGGTCGGCCAACGTCCTGACTTTC.

This clonotype was seen more than once but under ten times. This sequence joins TRBV28 and TRBJ2-1; no clear D gene. The CDR3 consists of 14 residues. Germline-derived CDR1 and CDR2 are MDHEN and SYDVKM. V was cut by 5 bases and J by 6 bases, with 14 bases left in between. The CDR3 sequence is CASSPRPHSNEQFF. The DNA of the CDR3 is TGTGCCAGCAGTCCTCGGCCTCACTCCAATGAGCAGTTCTTC.

J is TRBJ2-7 and V is TRBV6-6; TRBD2 might be the D (5 bases). The CDR3 has 16 amino acids. Germline V gene sequence: CDR1 MNHNY, CDR2 SVGAGI (reference sequence). V lost 5 bases and J lost 1, with 18 bases in between. The CDR3 coding sequence is TGTGCCAGCAGTCCCCGCGGAGGAATAGTTTCCTACGAGCAGTACTTC. It specifies CASSPRGGIVSYEQYF.

In its sample, this clonotype was seen a few times. The chain couples TRBV15 to TRBJ2-3; possibly TRBD1 or TRBD2 for D (5 bases each). The ends were cut back, 0 bases at V and 6 bases at J, with 7 bases in the middle. The CDR3 runs to 13 residues. Germline assignment: CDR1 LNHNV and CDR2 YYDKDF (reference sequence). In DNA, the CDR3 is TGTGCCACCAGCAGAGAGGGGGAGGATACGCAGTATTTT. As protein: CATSREGEDTQYF.

The rearrangement uses TRBV27 and TRBJ2-1, with D maybe TRBD1 (6 bases). From germline, CDR1 is MNHEY and CDR2 SMNVEV (reference sequence). V was shortened by 6 bases and J by 1 base, with 13 bases between the two germline ends. The CDR3 contains 15 residues. DNA for the CDR3: TGTGCCAGCAGCCGAGACAGGCTTTCCTACAATGAGCAGTTCTTC. Its protein product is CASSRDRLSYNEQFF.

This chain uses TRBV4-1 with TRBJ1-5; D is possibly TRBD1 (6 bases). The CDR3 has 15 amino acids. V lost 1 base and J 5 bases, leaving 12 bases between the germline ends. Germline V gives CDR1 MGHRA, CDR2 YSYEKL. The CDR3 here is CASSQADRTYQPQHF. The CDR3 coding sequence is TGCGCCAGCAGCCAAGCTGACAGGACCTATCAGCCCCAGCATTTT.

On this clonotype itself: The junction and the germline gene differ at one end; a read error may be behind it. The J gene is TRBJ2-5, the V gene TRBV6-1, with D tentatively TRBD2 (6 bases). The CDR3 is made up of 16 amino acids. Germline CDR1 is MNHNS and CDR2 is SASEGT. CDR3 region: CASSEATGRGGKTQYF. CDR3 sequence (DNA): TGTGCCAGCAGCGAAGCAACCGGAAGGGGCGGGAAGACCCAGTACTTC.

The chain combines TRBV6-5 with TRBJ2-5; D call uncertain. The ends were cut back, 6 bases at V and 0 bases at J, with 11 bases in the middle. The CDR3 totals 14 residues. Germline V gene data show CDR1 as MNHEY and CDR2 as SVGAGI. Here the CDR3 reads CASSRFQYQETQYF. The CDR3 DNA sequence: TGTGCCAGCAGCCGTTTCCAGTACCAAGAGACCCAGTACTTC.

CDR3 residues: CASSSPPPGGVNEQFF. DNA of the CDR3: TGTGCCAGCAGCTCCCCCCCGCCGGGCGGAGTGAATGAGCAGTTCTTC. The rearrangement uses TRBV7-3 and TRBJ2-1; D call uncertain. Germline V CDR1 and CDR2: SGHTA, FQGTGA. This CDR3 has 16 amino acids. V shed 4 bases and J shed 7 bases, with 20 bases lying between them.

The rearrangement joins TRBV20-1 to TRBJ2-1; 16 bases are shared with TRBD2. Unmatched junction bases numbered 4, after V lost 4 bases and J lost 4 bases. This CDR3 region has 16 residues. CDR1 DFQATT and CDR2 SNEGSKA come from the germline V gene (reference sequence). The CDR3 spells CSATGTSGGAYNEQFF. The CDR3 nucleotides are TGCAGTGCTACCGGGACTAGCGGGGGGGCGTACAATGAGCAGTTCTTC.

V and J are TRBV20-1 and TRBJ1-4; a possible D gene is TRBD1 (5 bases). Trimming took off 7 bases at V and 10 bases at J, with 19 bases between the two ends. Germline V CDR1 and CDR2: DFQATT, SNEGSKA (reference sequence). The CDR3 is made up of 13 amino acids. CDR3 in DNA: TGCAGTGTGGGGTCGTCAACTACAGGAAAACTGTTTTTT. Encoded protein: CSVGSSTTGKLFF.

V gene TRBV7-2 combines with J gene TRBJ2-5; D is uncertain. Germline CDR1 reads SGHTA; CDR2 reads FQGNSA. The CDR3 covers 11 residues. Trimming left V 7 bases short and J 11 bases short, with 14 bases between. Here the CDR3 reads CASTRAYGQYF. As DNA, the CDR3 is TGTGCCAGCACACGCGCCTACGGGCAGTACTTC.

The chain employs TRBV5-1 and TRBJ2-1; D tentatively fits TRBD1 or TRBD2 (6 bases each). V lost 4 bases and J lost 4, with 21 bases in between. Germline assignment: CDR1 SGHRS and CDR2 YFSETQ. The CDR3 totals 17 residues. CDR3 DNA: TGCGCCAGCAGCCCCCCTGGAGGGGGGCCGTTTTACAATGAGCAGTTCTTC. It translates to CASSPPGGGPFYNEQFF.

The V gene is TRBV7-9, the J gene TRBJ1-4; TRBD1 matches at 8 bases. From germline, CDR1 is SEHNR and CDR2 FQNEAQ (reference sequence). J was trimmed by 7 bases and V by 0 bases; bases with no gene match: 7. This CDR3 has 16 amino acids. In nucleotides, the CDR3 is TGTGCCAGCAGCTTAGCGCCGGCAGGGGGCTCTGAAAAACTGTTTTTT. Protein: CASSLAPAGGSEKLFF. Full variable domain (outside the CDR3, taken from reference TRBV7-9 and TRBJ1-4): DTGVSQNPRHKITKRGQNVTFRCDPISEHNRLYWYRQTLGQGPEFLTYFQNEAQLEKSRLLSDRFSAERPKGSFSTLEIQRTEQGDSAMYLCASSLAPAGGSEKLFFGSGTQLSVL.